This TCR beta chain was sequenced in a study of molecular identifiers for immune sequencing clone quantification. Study-wide results and limits: Over 98% of effector molecules, but under 1% in naive cells, were held by clones with more than 20 RNA copies.

Methods described previously, with TCR primers listed, were used for bulk TCR libraries. One entry per CDR3 protein results from TCRdb running MiXCR on the PCR reads. The sample consists of approximately 590,000 distinct CDR3 sequences, 25% of them appearing once. Germline CDR1 reads SGHDT; CDR2 reads YYEEEE. CDR3 length: 13 amino acids. V lost 1 base and J lost 6, with 9 bases in between. The table lists this clonotype with many counts. Its antigen is as yet unknown. This receptor was obtained from a human donor in good health. Some libraries in this study had Jurkat cell RNA spiked in. The gene calls are TRBV5-6 and TRBJ2-3; D is ambiguous. The material sequenced was naive CD8+ T cells from blood, with Jurkat cell RNA spiked in. The subset here: FACS-sorted CD8+CD4-CCR7+CD45RA+ naive T cells. CDR3 nucleotides: TGTGCCAGCAGCTTGCTAAGAAGGGATACGCAGTATTTT. It yields the protein CASSLLRRDTQYF.